Below, 5 T cell receptor beta chains from the same sample are listed, as sequenced in a study of T cells after yellow fever vaccination. TCRdb redid the calling of the 5' RACE reads with MiXCR, one entry per CDR3 protein. The table has approximately 550,000 distinct CDR3 sequences, 19% seen once. Sequencing was performed on PBMCs, taken 15 days after the yellow fever booster vaccination. The source of these receptors is a man aged 25 to 45 who received the YFV17D yellow fever vaccine.

This chain joins TRBV3-1 and TRBJ2-7; TRBD2 matches at 7 bases. Germline loops: CDR1 LGHDT, CDR2 YNNKEL (reference sequence). CDR3 length: 13 residues. The ends lost 4 bases at V and 5 bases at J; junction bases unmatched: 5. The CDR3 protein is CASSPSGRDEQYF. The CDR3 DNA is TGTGCCAGCAGCCCTTCTGGGAGGGACGAGCAGTACTTC.

This clonotype was detected only a few times. CDR3 protein: CASSQGWTEETQYF. The CDR3 nucleotides are TGTGCCAGCAGCCAAGGATGGACAGAAGAGACCCAGTACTTC. The chain joins TRBV14 to TRBJ2-5; TRBD1 is a possible D gene (6 bases). Trimming took off 1 base at V and 3 bases at J, with 9 bases between the two ends. CDR3 size: 14 residues. From germline, CDR1 is SGHDN and CDR2 FVKESK.

This clonotype was observed a few times. The genes are TRBV7-2 and TRBJ2-1, with D unclear. Germline V gene sequence: CDR1 SGHTA, CDR2 FQGNSA. This CDR3 spans 13 amino acids. V was cut by 4 bases and J by 2 bases, with 6 bases left in between. The CDR3 sequence is CASSSQPYNEQFF. The CDR3 region has the DNA TGTGCCAGCAGCTCACAGCCCTACAATGAGCAGTTCTTC.

This clonotype has just a few counts. The gene calls are TRBV29-1 and TRBJ2-3; 12 bases line up with TRBD2. CDR1 SQVTM and CDR2 ANQGSEA come from the germline V gene. The CDR3 covers 13 residues. Trimming took 3 bases from V and 13 from J; bases not matched to a gene: 8. The CDR3 loop reads CSVDASGRAGKYF. The DNA of the CDR3 is TGCAGCGTTGATGCTAGCGGGAGGGCCGGGAAGTATTTT.

The chain joins TRBV19 to TRBJ2-3; 9 nucleotides agree with TRBD2. With 10 bases clipped from V and 6 bases from J, the junction kept 8 bases outside the gene matches. From germline, CDR1 is LNHDA and CDR2 SQIVND (reference sequence). The CDR3 runs to 13 residues. The CDR3 bases are TGTGCCACCTGGGCGGGAGGGGTGGATACGCAGTATTTT. Its translation: CATWAGGVDTQYF. Drawing the rest from reference TRBV19 and TRBJ2-3, the complete variable domain is DGGITQSPKYLFRKEGQNVTLSCEQNLNHDAMYWYRQDPGQGLRLIYYSQIVNDFQKGDIAEGYSVSREKKESFPLTVTSAQKNPTAFYLCATWAGGVDTQYFGPGTRLTVL.